These 22 T cell receptor beta chains share one sample of origin, sequenced in a study of Graves' ophthalmopathy and Graves' hyperthyroidism. Investigators amplified TCR beta CDR3 regions from RNA transcripts. First-round RT-PCR relied on HTBI primers, and a second-round multiplex PCR came next. MiXCR, applied by TCRdb to the multiplex PCR reads, yields one record per CDR3 protein. The table has 40,000 or so distinct CDR3 sequences, about 51% seen once. The sequencing sample was made of peripheral blood. All receptors come from an adult man with Graves' ophthalmopathy.

A word on this clonotype: A much larger clone lies a single base off, so this may be a read error. CDR3 DNA: TGTGCCATCAGTACCGGGACCGGCAGGGAGCAGTACTTC. Encoded protein: CAISTGTGREQYF. The chain combines TRBV27 with TRBJ2-7; D may correspond to TRBD1 or TRBD2 (5 bases each). CDR3 length: 13 amino acids. CDR1 is MNHEY, CDR2 SMNVEV, per germline (reference sequence).

Concerning this clonotype: At one boundary the junction diverges from the germline segment, which might be a read error. The chain carries TRBV24-1 and TRBJ2-1, with 11 bases lining up with TRBD2. Germline assignment: CDR1 KGHDR and CDR2 SFDVKD. The CDR3 runs 15 residues. The CDR3 here is CATSDRTSGWHEQFF. Written as DNA, the CDR3 is TGTGCCACCAGTGATCGGACTAGCGGGTGGCATGAGCAGTTTTTC.

The chain uses TRBV6-5 and TRBJ2-7; the D gene is possibly TRBD1 (6 bases). V lost 8 bases and J 2 bases, leaving 19 bases between the germline ends. The length of the CDR3 is 15 residues. CDR1 is MNHEY, CDR2 SVGAGI, per germline. The CDR3 here is CASLAGDGNTYEQYV. CDR3 nucleotides: TGTGCCAGCTTGGCAGGGGACGGAAACACCTACGAGCAGTACGTC.

This clonotype was seen repeatedly, ten times or more. The chain is built from TRBV2 and TRBJ2-5; 7 bases are a match to TRBD2. The V gene end was trimmed by 6 bases and the J gene end by 4 bases; junction bases not matched to a gene: 2. CDR1 and CDR2 from the germline V gene are SNHLY and FYNNEI. The CDR3 spans 12 residues. The CDR3 DNA reads as TGTGCCAGCAGGTGGGGGGGAGAGACCCAGTACTTC. This translates into CASRWGGETQYF.

V usage is TRBV25-1 and J usage is TRBJ1-5; TRBD1 matches at 9 bases. The CDR3 contains 14 residues. With 6 bases clipped from V and 6 bases from J, the junction kept 6 bases outside the gene matches. Germline V gene data show CDR1 as MGHDK and CDR2 as SYGVNS. CDR3 residues: CASSAGTGSQPQHF. The CDR3 DNA reads TGTGCCAGCAGCGCCGGGACAGGGAGTCAGCCCCAGCATTTT. Drawing the rest from reference TRBV25-1 and TRBJ1-5, the complete variable domain is EADIYQTPRYLVIGTGKKITLECSQTMGHDKMYWYQQDPGMELHLIHYSYGVNSTEKGDLSSESTVSRIRTEHFPLTLESARPSHTSQYLCASSAGTGSQPQHFGDGTRLSIL.

The CDR3 region has the DNA TGCGCCAGCAGCCAAGATCCCCAGGGGGCGTGGAATGAGCAGTACGTC. This encodes CASSQDPQGAWNEQYV. This chain links TRBV7-9 with TRBJ2-7; 8 nucleotides match TRBD1. Germline values: CDR1 SEHNR, CDR2 FQNEAQ (reference sequence). This CDR3 region has 16 residues.

This clonotype was detected a few times. The chain has TRBV30 and TRBJ1-4; no firm D call. Trimming took off 4 bases at V and 5 bases at J, with 14 bases between the two ends. Germline V gene sequence: CDR1 GTSNPN, CDR2 SVGIG (reference sequence). This CDR3 is built from 14 residues. The CDR3, as DNA: TGTGCCTGGAATTTGGGCCAGCAAAATGAAAAACTGTTTTTT. It specifies CAWNLGQQNEKLFF.

The chain employs TRBV7-3 and TRBJ1-1; no clear D gene. The CDR3 runs 12 residues. Trimming stripped 6 bases from V and 10 bases from J, with 15 bases between. Germline V lookup: CDR1 SGHTA, CDR2 FQGTGA. In nucleotides, the CDR3 is TGTGCCAGCAGATCCGACGAGTCTCGAGCTTTCTTT. Amino acids: CASRSDESRAFF.

This sequence joins TRBV7-3 and TRBJ2-1, with D possibly TRBD2 on 7 matching bases. The V and J ends lost 2 bases and 5 bases respectively, with 10 bases between them. Germline CDR1 SGHTA, CDR2 FQGTGA. This CDR3 is 14 amino acids long. The CDR3 is CASSLRGAHNEQFF. CDR3 DNA sequence: TGTGCCAGCAGCTTACGGGGGGCGCACAATGAGCAGTTCTTC.

V usage is TRBV5-1 and J usage is TRBJ1-6; the match to TRBD1 covers 8 bases. The CDR3 runs to 14 residues. Germline trimming cut 5 bases from V and 10 bases from J; bases unmatched to any gene: 8. Germline V gene data show CDR1 as SGHRS and CDR2 as YFSETQ. The CDR3 DNA is TGCGCCAGCAGTCCGACAGGGGCCAACTCACCCCTCCACTTT. Translation: CASSPTGANSPLHF. Drawing the rest from reference TRBV5-1 and TRBJ1-6, the complete variable domain is KAGVTQTPRYLIKTRGQQVTLSCSPISGHRSVSWYQQTPGQGLQFLFEYFSETQRNKGNFPGRFSGRQFSNSRSEMNVSTLELGDSALYLCASSPTGANSPLHFGNGTRLTVT.

This clonotype showed up many times. The chain recombines TRBV5-1 with TRBJ2-2, with unresolved D. CDR3 length equals 16 residues. The germline V gene encodes CDR1 SGHRS and CDR2 YFSETQ. The germline V and J ends were trimmed by 0 bases and 5 bases, with 14 bases remaining between them. In DNA, the CDR3 is TGCGCCAGCAGCTTGGATGTCAGGTTGGGGACCGGGGAGCTGTTTTTT. Translation gives CASSLDVRLGTGELFF.

This clonotype was observed at least ten times. The CDR3 coding sequence is TGTGCCAGCAGCTTTGATGCAACTAATGAAAAACTGTTTTTT. Translated: CASSFDATNEKLFF. This chain links TRBV7-2 with TRBJ1-4, with D unresolved. CDR1 is SGHTA and CDR2 is FQGNSA in the germline V gene. Trimming shortened V by 3 bases and J by 0 bases, and 5 bases separated the two germline ends. The CDR3 consists of 14 residues.

The CDR3 loop reads CASSKPLTINNEQFF. In DNA, the CDR3 is TGTGCCAGTAGTAAACCTTTGACTATAAACAATGAGCAGTTCTTC. This chain links TRBV19 with TRBJ2-1; perhaps TRBD2 as D (5 bases). The CDR3 consists of 15 residues. CDR1 is LNHDA, CDR2 SQIVND, per germline (reference sequence). The germline V and J ends were trimmed by 4 bases and 5 bases, with 15 bases remaining between them.

The rearrangement joins TRBV24-1 to TRBJ2-1, with D possibly matching TRBD2 (7 bases). CDR1 KGHDR and CDR2 SFDVKD come from the germline V gene. V was cut by 2 bases and J by 5 bases, with 12 bases left in between. The CDR3 has 15 amino acids. The CDR3 DNA is TGTGCCACCAGTGATTCCGCGGGGGCGGACAATGAGCAGTTCTTC. This gives the protein CATSDSAGADNEQFF.

J is TRBJ1-2 and V is TRBV5-1; D uncertain. CDR3 size: 13 residues. V gave up 4 bases and J gave up 7 bases, with 14 bases separating them. From germline, CDR1 is SGHRS and CDR2 YFSETQ. The CDR3 coding sequence is TGCGCCAGCAGCCCTACCTATGGGCCTGGCTACACCTTC. Its protein product is CASSPTYGPGYTF.

The chain's CDR3 is CASSKGEFF. Written as DNA, the CDR3 is TGTGCCAGCAGCAAAGGGGAGTTCTTC. The rearrangement uses TRBV5-4 and TRBJ2-1; D might be TRBD1 (5 bases). V shed 4 bases and J shed 14 bases, with 7 bases lying between them. This CDR3 spans 9 amino acids. Germline loops: CDR1 SGHNT, CDR2 YYREEE (reference sequence). Variable domain in full (rest from reference TRBV5-4 and TRBJ2-1): ETGVTQSPTHLIKTRGQQVTLRCSSQSGHNTVSWYQQALGQGPQFIFQYYREEENGRGNFPPRFSGLQFPNYSSELNVNALELDDSALYLCASSKGEFFGPGTRLTVL.

This clonotype was seen at least ten times. J is TRBJ2-7 and V is TRBV7-9; 8 bases map to TRBD1. V was pared by 5 bases and J by 5 bases, with 11 bases of the junction left unmatched. The CDR3 is 15 residues long. The germline V gene has CDR1 SEHNR and CDR2 FQNEAQ (reference sequence). CDR3 nucleotide sequence: TGTGCCAGCAGCCTACAGGGGGTCTCTTACCACGAGCAGTACTTC. This translates into CASSLQGVSYHEQYF.

This rearrangement joins TRBV6-4 to TRBJ2-1; TRBD2 aligns across 7 bases. The CDR3 sequence is 13 residues long. With 2 bases clipped from V and 6 bases from J, the junction kept 1 base outside the gene matches. Looked up from germline, CDR1 is MRHNA and CDR2 is SNTAGT. Written as DNA, the CDR3 is TGTGCCAGCAGTGACAGGACTAGCAATGAGCAGTTCTTC. Its protein is CASSDRTSNEQFF.

This clonotype was counted ten times or more. The V call is TRBV30, the J call TRBJ1-2, with D perhaps TRBD1 (6 bases). Germline loops: CDR1 GTSNPN, CDR2 SVGIG (reference sequence). Deletions cut 1 base from V and 6 bases from J, with 12 bases between. CDR3 length: 13 residues. The CDR3 nucleotides read TGTGCCTGGAGTGCGACCGGGACAAATGGCTACACCTTC. Residues: CAWSATGTNGYTF.

J is TRBJ2-1 and V is TRBV29-1, with D unresolved. Germline CDR1 SQVTM, CDR2 ANQGSEA. CDR3 length: 10 residues. In DNA form, the CDR3 reads TGCAGTCCTGGAACGGTCGGCCAGTTCTTC. Translated, it gives CSPGTVGQFF.

This clonotype has a count of ten or more. The rearrangement links TRBV6-5 to TRBJ1-5; tentatively, D is TRBD1 (5 bases). Germline V gives CDR1 MNHEY, CDR2 SVGAGI. V was shortened by 6 bases and J by 3 bases, with 12 bases between the two germline ends. CDR3 length equals 14 residues. The CDR3 sequence: CASRTGPINQPQHF. The CDR3 DNA follows: TGTGCCAGCAGAACGGGACCTATCAATCAGCCCCAGCATTTT.

This clonotype has ten or more counts. The chain combines TRBV6-5 with TRBJ2-3; 7 positions agree with TRBD2. Looked up from germline, CDR1 is MNHEY and CDR2 is SVGAGI. Trimming took 8 bases from V and 1 from J; bases not matched to a gene: 12. This CDR3 comprises 16 residues. In nucleotides, the CDR3 is TGTGCCAGCCGTTCCCGGGGGGTTCGGGGCACAGATACGCAGTATTTT. It encodes CASRSRGVRGTDTQYF.